This T cell receptor beta chain was profiled in a study of cytomegalovirus exposure and HLA in healthy donors. It was with 60 Vbeta and 13 Jbeta primers that the PCR ran. Only in-frame clones appear in the TCRdb table, and some are missing; sequencing was by immunoSEQ multiplex PCR. Among around 64,000 clones listed, 86% were seen once. CDR1 is SEHNR, CDR2 FQNEAQ, per germline (reference sequence). The germline V and J ends were trimmed by 3 bases and 4 bases, with 16 bases remaining between them. The CDR3 is 15 amino acids. Sequenced material: PBMCs. This receptor was identified in a young woman in good health and CMV-seronegative. V and J are TRBV7-9 and TRBJ2-7; possible D gene TRBD1, 5 bases. CDR3 amino acids: CASSFQGAIRYEQYF. The CDR3 nucleotides are TGTGCCAGCAGCTTCCAAGGGGCAATTAGATACGAGCAGTACTTC.